A single sample is the source of the 9 T cell receptor beta chains below, sequenced in a study of blood T cell repertoires in COVID-19. Some clones are missing from TCRdb's copy, which holds only in-frame ones; the method was immunoSEQ multiplex PCR. Here the sample spans about 220,000 clones, approximately 81% being singletons. The source material was peripheral blood. The receptors come from a woman aged 60 to 75 who had recovered from COVID-19.

The V and J genes are TRBV12-5 and TRBJ2-5; weak D call: TRBD2 (6 bases). V lost 3 bases to trimming and J lost 3 bases, with 11 bases between them. The CDR3 length is 14 residues. CDR1 and CDR2 from the germline V gene are LGHNT and FRNRAP. The DNA for the CDR3 is TGTGCTAGTGGTTTTCCGGGGGTAGAAGAGACCCAGTACTTC. Amino acid sequence: CASGFPGVEETQYF.

The count of this clone is one. In DNA form, the CDR3 reads TGTGCCAGTAGTGCGACAGCTCGCCGCGAGCAGTACTTC. This translates into CASSATARREQYF. The chain recombines TRBV19 with TRBJ2-7; tentatively, D is TRBD1 (5 bases). The germline CDR1 and CDR2 sequences are LNHDA and SQIVND (reference sequence). V lost 5 bases to trimming and J lost 6 bases, with 14 bases between them. CDR3 length equals 13 residues. Full variable domain (remainder filled in from reference TRBV19 and TRBJ2-7): DGGITQSPKYLFRKEGQNVTLSCEQNLNHDAMYWYRQDPGQGLRLIYYSQIVNDFQKGDIAEGYSVSREKKESFPLTVTSAQKNPTAFYLCASSATARREQYFGPGTRLTVT.

The CDR3 DNA sequence: TGCGCCAGCAGCCAAGGAAGGGGACAGGGCCCCACTGAAGCTTTCTTT. Its protein product is CASSQGRGQGPTEAFF. V usage is TRBV4-1 and J usage is TRBJ1-1; 9 bases fit TRBD1. CDR1 MGHRA and CDR2 YSYEKL come from the germline V gene. The V gene end was trimmed by 1 base and the J gene end by 4 bases; junction bases not matched to a gene: 7. This CDR3 has 16 amino acids.

The gene calls are TRBV24-1 and TRBJ2-3, with 12 nucleotides matching TRBD1. CDR3 size: 16 residues. The V segment lost 3 bases and the J segment 6 bases; nucleotides outside the gene matches: 6. Germline V gives CDR1 KGHDR, CDR2 SFDVKD. CDR3: CATSDPGTGGADTQYF. In DNA form, the CDR3 reads TGTGCCACCAGTGATCCCGGGACAGGGGGCGCGGATACGCAGTATTTT.

The V call is TRBV9, the J call TRBJ2-2; TRBD2 matches 10 bases. The V gene's germline CDR1 is SGDLS and CDR2 YYNGEE. Trimming took 3 bases from V and 3 from J; bases not matched to a gene: 11. The CDR3 runs 18 residues. This CDR3 is CASSERQGTSDDTGELFF. The DNA of the CDR3 is TGTGCCAGCAGCGAGAGACAGGGGACTAGCGATGACACCGGGGAGCTGTTTTTT.

In its sample, this clone was seen once. The chain has TRBV30 and TRBJ1-4; TRBD1 agrees at 7 bases. Germline V CDR1 and CDR2: GTSNPN, SVGIG (reference sequence). The CDR3 contains 14 residues. The trim removed 1 base at V and 4 bases at J, leaving 3 bases unmatched. The DNA of the CDR3 is TGTGCCTGGAGTGCAGGGACAGATAATGAAAAACTGTTTTTT. Its protein is CAWSAGTDNEKLFF.

The chain recombines TRBV6-5 with TRBJ2-3, with TRBD2 as a possible D gene (5 bases). The CDR3 runs to 14 residues. CDR1 and CDR2 from the germline V gene are MNHEY and SVGAGI. V was trimmed by 2 bases and J by 2 bases, leaving 8 bases between them. The CDR3 protein is CASSYDGLTDTQYF. Written as DNA, the CDR3 is TGTGCCAGCAGTTACGACGGACTCACAGATACGCAGTATTTT.

The CDR3 bases are TGTGCCAGTAACCGAGGGTTCTACGTTAGCAATGAGCAGTTCTTC. Translation: CASNRGFYVSNEQFF. The chain uses TRBV19 and TRBJ2-1, with a possible D match to TRBD2 (5 bases). The CDR3 loop spans 15 amino acids. The germline CDR1 and CDR2 sequences are LNHDA and SQIVND (reference sequence). V lost 7 bases and J lost 6, with 19 bases in between.

The V and J genes are TRBV5-5 and TRBJ2-1; D may be TRBD2 (6 bases). The V gene lost 3 bases and the J gene lost 2 bases, with 15 bases spanning the gap. The CDR3 covers 16 residues. Germline values: CDR1 SGHKS, CDR2 YYEKEE (reference sequence). CDR3 loop: CASSSSRGATYNEQFF. The CDR3 DNA reads as TGTGCCAGCAGCTCCTCCCGCGGGGCCACCTACAATGAGCAGTTCTTC.